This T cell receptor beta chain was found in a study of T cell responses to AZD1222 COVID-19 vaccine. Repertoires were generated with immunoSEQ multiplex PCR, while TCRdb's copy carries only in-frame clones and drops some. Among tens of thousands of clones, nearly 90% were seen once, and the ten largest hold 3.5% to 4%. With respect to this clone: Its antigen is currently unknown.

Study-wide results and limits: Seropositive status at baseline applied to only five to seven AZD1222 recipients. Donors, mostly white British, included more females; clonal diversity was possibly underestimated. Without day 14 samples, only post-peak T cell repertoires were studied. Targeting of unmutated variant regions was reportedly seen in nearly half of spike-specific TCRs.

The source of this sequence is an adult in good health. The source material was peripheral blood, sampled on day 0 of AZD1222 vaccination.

In DNA, the CDR3 is TGTGCCAGCAGCCCAGGAGGGGGGGCGGTGGGCGAGCAGTACTTC. As protein: CASSPGGGAVGEQYF. V gene TRBV9 combines with J gene TRBJ2-7; D may be TRBD2 (7 bases). V gave up 4 bases and J gave up 6 bases, with 20 bases separating them. This CDR3 has 15 amino acids. Germline V lookup: CDR1 SGDLS, CDR2 YYNGEE. The variable domain in full, completed from reference TRBV9 and TRBJ2-7, reads DSGVTQTPKHLITATGQRVTLRCSPRSGDLSVYWYQQSLDQGLQFLIQYYNGEERAKGNILERFSAQQFPDLHSELNLSSLELGDSALYFCASSPGGGAVGEQYFGPGTRLTVT.